The 14 T cell receptor beta chains below come from one sample, sequenced in a study of control samples from healthy donors and cancer patients. Libraries were prepared by immunoSEQ multiplex PCR; TCRdb keeps only in-frame clonotypes and omits some of them. The table lists almost 40,000 clones, approximately 82% of them singletons. The sequenced material came from PBMCs. The receptors were sampled from a woman in her sixties or seventies with lung cancer.

The chain carries TRBV6-6 and TRBJ1-2, with D perhaps TRBD1 (5 bases). The CDR3 spans 14 residues. V was clipped by 0 bases and J by 7 bases, with 12 bases between them. The germline V gene has CDR1 MNHNY and CDR2 SVGAGI (reference sequence). Written as DNA, the CDR3 is TGTGCCAGCAGTTACTCCCCCGGGGGGGTTGGCTACACCTTC. It encodes CASSYSPGGVGYTF.

The chain couples TRBV27 to TRBJ2-7; 9 bases map to TRBD1. Germline V gene data show CDR1 as MNHEY and CDR2 as SMNVEV (reference sequence). The CDR3 extends over 13 amino acids. V was pared by 6 bases and J by 2 bases, with 2 bases of the junction left unmatched. The CDR3 bases are TGTGCCAGCAGGGGACAGGGAGCCTACGAGCAGTACTTC. Its protein product is CASRGQGAYEQYF.

The chain employs TRBV10-3 and TRBJ1-4; D perhaps matches TRBD1 (6 bases). V dropped 2 bases and J dropped 8 bases, with 9 bases sitting between them. Looked up from germline, CDR1 is ENHRY and CDR2 is SYGVKD. This CDR3 is 13 amino acids long. CDR3 in amino acids: CAISETGWEKLFF. In nucleotides, the CDR3 is TGTGCCATCAGTGAGACAGGGTGGGAAAAACTGTTTTTT.

The rearrangement uses TRBV5-1 and TRBJ1-2, with D perhaps TRBD1 (5 bases). Germline V gives CDR1 SGHRS, CDR2 YFSETQ. The V gene lost 4 bases and the J gene lost 8 bases, with 18 bases spanning the gap. This CDR3 contains 14 residues. The CDR3 here is CASSPERGAGGYTF. CDR3 sequence (DNA): TGCGCCAGCAGCCCGGAAAGGGGCGCAGGAGGCTACACCTTC.

This chain joins TRBV7-2 and TRBJ2-7; D unclear. V was shortened by 4 bases and J by 4 bases, with 11 bases between the two germline ends. The CDR3 totals 13 residues. Germline CDR1 is SGHTA and CDR2 is FQGNSA. Here the CDR3 reads CASSSWGWYEQYF. The CDR3 DNA sequence: TGTGCCAGCAGCTCCTGGGGATGGTACGAGCAGTACTTC.

The chain carries TRBV11-3 and TRBJ1-5, with D unclear. Germline V lookup: CDR1 SGHNT, CDR2 YENEEA. There are 15 residues in the CDR3. The germline V and J ends were trimmed by 5 bases and 0 bases, with 11 bases remaining between them. The DNA of the CDR3 is TGTGCCAGCAGCCTACGAATAAATAGCAATCAGCCCCAGCATTTT. Protein product: CASSLRINSNQPQHF.

The J gene is TRBJ2-6, the V gene TRBV6-1; unclear D gene. The germline V and J ends were trimmed by 0 bases and 10 bases, with 13 bases remaining between them. Germline CDR1 MNHNS, CDR2 SASEGT. This CDR3 is built from 15 residues. This chain's CDR3 is CASSEAGIGGNVLTF. The CDR3 DNA reads as TGTGCCAGCAGTGAAGCGGGAATAGGCGGTAACGTCCTGACTTTC.

This clone has more than one count but fewer than ten. This sequence joins TRBV2 and TRBJ1-3; TRBD1 aligns across 7 bases. The CDR3 is 12 residues long. The germline V gene encodes CDR1 SNHLY and CDR2 FYNNEI. The junction had 10 bases not matched to a gene; V was cut back by 8 bases and J by 12 bases. CDR3 amino acids: CASAIFRDSIYF. The CDR3, as DNA: TGTGCCAGCGCAATTTTCCGGGACAGCATATATTTT.

The rearrangement uses TRBV15 and TRBJ1-1, with no clear D. Trimming left V 1 base short and J 6 bases short, with 12 bases between. The CDR3 consists of 14 residues. Germline loops: CDR1 LNHNV, CDR2 YYDKDF (reference sequence). The CDR3 here is CATSRGLGSAEAFF. CDR3 coding DNA: TGTGCCACCAGCAGAGGACTCGGCTCGGCTGAAGCTTTCTTT.

The J gene is TRBJ1-5, the V gene TRBV19; TRBD1 is a possible D gene (6 bases). The CDR3 has 15 amino acids. The ends were cut back, 6 bases at V and 0 bases at J, with 12 bases in the middle. Germline V gene lookup returns CDR1 LNHDA and CDR2 SQIVND (reference sequence). As DNA, the CDR3 is TGTGCCAGTAGGACCGACAGGACTAGCAATCAGCCCCAGCATTTT. Translating gives CASRTDRTSNQPQHF.

The J gene is TRBJ1-2, the V gene TRBV15, with unresolved D. The V end lost 3 bases, the J end lost 5 bases, and 13 bases lay between the germline ends. Germline assignment: CDR1 LNHNV and CDR2 YYDKDF (reference sequence). This CDR3 contains 14 residues. The CDR3 is CATSRGSGFYGYTF. CDR3 sequence (DNA): TGTGCCACCAGCAGGGGATCGGGATTTTATGGCTACACCTTC.

This clone was detected a few times. V gene TRBV19 combines with J gene TRBJ1-4; 7 nucleotides align to TRBD1. V was pared by 5 bases and J by 0 bases, with 3 bases of the junction left unmatched. Germline loops: CDR1 LNHDA, CDR2 SQIVND (reference sequence). The CDR3 has 15 residues. CDR3 DNA: TGTGCCAGTAGTCCCGGGACAGCAACTAATGAAAAACTGTTTTTT. It specifies CASSPGTATNEKLFF.

The chain joins TRBV6-2 or TRBV6-3 to TRBJ1-3, with D possibly matching TRBD1 (6 bases). Trimming shortened V by 5 bases and J by 0 bases, and 17 bases separated the two germline ends. CDR3 length: 17 residues. CDR1 is MNHEY, CDR2 SVGEGT, per germline. CDR3 nucleotides: TGTGCCAGCAGTACGAGCAGGGGACCTGGCTCTGGAAACACCATATATTTT. Its translation: CASSTSRGPGSGNTIYF.

The V and J genes are TRBV6-7 and TRBJ2-2; 11 positions agree with TRBD2. TRBV6-7 has ORF status, its function being uncertain. The junction had 14 bases not matched to a gene; V was cut back by 8 bases and J by 3 bases. There are 18 residues in the CDR3. Here the CDR3 reads CASSHLATSGGYTGELFF. The CDR3 DNA follows: TGTGCCAGCTCACATCTTGCTACTAGCGGGGGTTACACCGGGGAGCTGTTTTTT.